This TCR beta chain was found in a study of cytomegalovirus exposure and HLA in healthy donors. Findings and limits, study-wide: In an earlier analysis, about 87% or about 30%: the productive usage of most TCR beta V segments.

The primer mix had 60 Vbeta and 13 Jbeta primers. Assay: immunoSEQ multiplex PCR; the TCRdb copy retains only in-frame clones and omits some. This table holds approximately 110,000 clones, about 79% found once. Remarks on this clone: No antigen is known for it.

The CDR3 sequence is 15 residues long. CDR1 SGHAT and CDR2 FQDESV come from the germline V gene (reference sequence). Deletions cut 5 bases from V and 1 base from J, with 12 bases between. Material: PBMCs. The chain carries TRBV11-1 and TRBJ2-4; D may be TRBD1 (5 bases). The receptor was derived from a man aged 50 to 60 in good health and CMV-seropositive. This CDR3 reads CASSPRVKAKNIQYF. As DNA, the CDR3 is TGTGCCAGCAGCCCCAGGGTTAAGGCCAAAAACATTCAGTACTTC. Full variable domain (rest looked up from reference TRBV11-1 and TRBJ2-4): EAEVAQSPRYKITEKSQAVAFWCDPISGHATLYWYRQILGQGPELLVQFQDESVVDDSQLPKDRFSAERLKGVDSTLKIQPAELGDSAMYLCASSPRVKAKNIQYFGAGTRLSVL.